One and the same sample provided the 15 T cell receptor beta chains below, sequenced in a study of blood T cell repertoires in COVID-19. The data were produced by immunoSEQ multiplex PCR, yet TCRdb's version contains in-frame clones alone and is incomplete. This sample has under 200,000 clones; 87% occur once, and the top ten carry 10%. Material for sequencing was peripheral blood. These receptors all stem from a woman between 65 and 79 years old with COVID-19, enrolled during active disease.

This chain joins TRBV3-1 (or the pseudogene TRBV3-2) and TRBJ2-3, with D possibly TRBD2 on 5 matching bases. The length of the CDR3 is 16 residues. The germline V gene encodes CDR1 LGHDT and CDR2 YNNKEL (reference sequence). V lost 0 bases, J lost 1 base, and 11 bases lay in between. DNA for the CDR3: TGTGCCAGCAGCCAAGAGCGGGTGGGCGGCACAGATACGCAGTATTTT. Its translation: CASSQERVGGTDTQYF.

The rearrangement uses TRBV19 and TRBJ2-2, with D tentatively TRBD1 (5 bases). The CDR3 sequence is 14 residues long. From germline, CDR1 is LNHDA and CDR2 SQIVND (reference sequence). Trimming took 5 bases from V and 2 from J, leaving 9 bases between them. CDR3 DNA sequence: TGTGCCAGTAGTTATACAGGAAACACCGGGGAGCTGTTTTTT. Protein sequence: CASSYTGNTGELFF.

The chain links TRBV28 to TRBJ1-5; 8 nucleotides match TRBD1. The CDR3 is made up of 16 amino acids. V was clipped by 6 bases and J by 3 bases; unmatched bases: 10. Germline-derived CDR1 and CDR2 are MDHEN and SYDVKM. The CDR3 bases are TGTGCCAGCAGAGCGGCAGGGGGCGCTTACAATCAGCCCCAGCATTTT. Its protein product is CASRAAGGAYNQPQHF. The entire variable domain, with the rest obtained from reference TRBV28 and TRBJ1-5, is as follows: DVKVTQSSRYLVKRTGEKVFLECVQDMDHENMFWYRQDPGLGLRLIYFSYDVKMKEKGDIPEGYSVSREKKERFSLILESASTNQTSMYLCASRAAGGAYNQPQHFGDGTRLSIL.

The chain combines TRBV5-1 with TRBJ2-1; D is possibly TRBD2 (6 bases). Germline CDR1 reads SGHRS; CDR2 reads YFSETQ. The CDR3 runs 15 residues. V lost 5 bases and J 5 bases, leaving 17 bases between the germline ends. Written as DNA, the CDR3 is TGCGCCAGCAGTAGTACCGGGACTCGAGACAATGAGCAGTTCTTC. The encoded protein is CASSSTGTRDNEQFF.

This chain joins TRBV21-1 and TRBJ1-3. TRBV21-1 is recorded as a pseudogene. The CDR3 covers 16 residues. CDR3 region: CASSARTGSSGNTIYF. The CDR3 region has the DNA TGTGCCAGCAGCGCGCGAACGGGGTCTTCTGGAAACACCATATATTTT.

CDR3 loop: CASTTGGTFRPYGYTF. CDR3 coding DNA: TGTGCCAGCACCACCGGGGGGACTTTCCGGCCCTATGGCTACACCTTC. The chain links TRBV28 to TRBJ1-2; possibly TRBD1 for D (5 bases). Trimming shortened V by 7 bases and J by 4 bases, and 22 bases separated the two germline ends. Germline V lookup: CDR1 MDHEN, CDR2 SYDVKM. The length of the CDR3 is 16 residues.

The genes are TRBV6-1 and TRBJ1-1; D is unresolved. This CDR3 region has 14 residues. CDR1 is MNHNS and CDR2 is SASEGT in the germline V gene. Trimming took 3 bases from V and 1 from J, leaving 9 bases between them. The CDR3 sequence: CASSDKLRNTEAFF. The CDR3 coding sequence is TGTGCCAGCAGTGATAAACTGAGGAACACTGAAGCTTTCTTT.

The CDR3 coding sequence is TGTGCCAGCAGCTTGTCTGTCTGGGGCGTAAACGGGGAGCTGTTTTTT. This sequence encodes CASSLSVWGVNGELFF. This rearrangement joins TRBV5-5 to TRBJ2-2; a weak D match, TRBD1 (5 bases). CDR1 and CDR2 (germline): SGHKS, YYEKEE (reference sequence). CDR3 length: 16 residues. V shed 1 base and J shed 7 bases, with 17 bases lying between them.

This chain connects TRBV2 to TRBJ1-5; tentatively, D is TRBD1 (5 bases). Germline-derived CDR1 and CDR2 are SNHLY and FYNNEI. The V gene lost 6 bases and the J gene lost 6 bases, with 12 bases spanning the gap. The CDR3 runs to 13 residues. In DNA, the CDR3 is TGTGCCAGCAGGGGGGGGTTAAGTCAGCCCCAGCATTTT. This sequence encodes CASRGGLSQPQHF.

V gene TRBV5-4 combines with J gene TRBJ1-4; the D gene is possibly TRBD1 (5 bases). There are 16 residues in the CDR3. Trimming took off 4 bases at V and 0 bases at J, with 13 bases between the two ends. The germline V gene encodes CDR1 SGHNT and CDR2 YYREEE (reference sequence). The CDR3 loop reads CASSPGRGATNEKLFF. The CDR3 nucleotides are TGTGCCAGCAGCCCGGGACGGGGGGCAACTAATGAAAAACTGTTTTTT.

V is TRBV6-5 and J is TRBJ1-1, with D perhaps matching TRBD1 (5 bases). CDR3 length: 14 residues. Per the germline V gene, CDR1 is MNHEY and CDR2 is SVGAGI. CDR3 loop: CASYPGGLNTEAFF. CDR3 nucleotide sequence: TGTGCATCCTACCCCGGGGGGTTGAACACTGAAGCTTTCTTT.

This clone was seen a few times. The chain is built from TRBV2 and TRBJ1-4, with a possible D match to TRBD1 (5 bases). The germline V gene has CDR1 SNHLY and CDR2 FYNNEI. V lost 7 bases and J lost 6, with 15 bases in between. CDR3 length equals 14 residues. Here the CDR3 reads CASKGASLYEKLFF. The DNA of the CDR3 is TGTGCCAGCAAAGGGGCCTCGCTATATGAAAAACTGTTTTTT.

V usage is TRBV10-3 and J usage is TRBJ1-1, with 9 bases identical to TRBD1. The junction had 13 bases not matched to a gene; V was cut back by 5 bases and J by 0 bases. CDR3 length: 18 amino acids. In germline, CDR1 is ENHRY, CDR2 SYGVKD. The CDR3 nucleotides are TGTGCCATCAGTAAATTGGGACAGGGAGCTTTTATGAACACTGAAGCTTTCTTT. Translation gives CAISKLGQGAFMNTEAFF.

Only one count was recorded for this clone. This chain's CDR3 is CASSLSREDQPQHF. CDR3 sequence (DNA): TGTGCCAGCTCACTCAGCAGGGAGGATCAGCCCCAGCATTTT. The chain recombines TRBV18 with TRBJ1-5; D may be TRBD1 (5 bases). Between the trimmed V and J ends, which lost 4 bases and 5 bases, there was a span of 12 bases. Germline values: CDR1 KGHSH, CDR2 LQKENI. This CDR3 region has 14 residues.

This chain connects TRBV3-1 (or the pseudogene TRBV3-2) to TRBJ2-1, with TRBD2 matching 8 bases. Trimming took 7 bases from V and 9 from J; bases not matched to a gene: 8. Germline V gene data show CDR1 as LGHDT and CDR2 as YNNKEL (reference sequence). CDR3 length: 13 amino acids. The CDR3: CASNRGGRFEQFF. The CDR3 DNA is TGTGCCAGCAACCGGGGGGGGCGATTTGAGCAGTTCTTC.